This record concerns one TCR beta chain sequence. Its antigen is not known. Time point given: week 35, safety follow-up. What each vaccine dose contained was 300 ug of mutant IDH1 20-mer peptide, accompanied by topical imiquimod. Tumors from donors were new WHO grade 3 or 4 IDH1-mutant astrocytomas with ATRX loss. These data are taken from a study of a mutant IDH1 vaccine in newly diagnosed glioma. Background on the study: Patients had received radiotherapy, temozolomide, or both previously, most receiving both. The study held visit V12 at week 35 and visit V13 at week 47. Study results and limitations: It was roughly 93% of patients that developed vaccine-induced immune responses.

Sequenced by immunoSEQ multiplex PCR; TCRdb stores in-frame clones only, minus some. The table has over 45,000 clones, around 94% seen once; the top ten hold roughly 2.4%. Germline values: CDR1 SGHTA, CDR2 FQGNSA. The CDR3 has 14 residues. V gave up 1 base and J gave up 4 bases, with 10 bases separating them. The input for sequencing was PBMCs, taken from a glioma patient whose treatment included an IDH1 peptide vaccine. The receptor comes from a man aged 50 or older with glioma. The chain couples TRBV7-2 to TRBJ1-2; D ambiguous. The CDR3 sequence is CASSLGRGTYGYTF. The CDR3 nucleotides are TGTGCCAGCAGCTTAGGTCGGGGTACCTATGGCTACACCTTC.